This T cell receptor beta chain was captured by sequencing in a study of blood T cell repertoires in COVID-19. Overall study context: From the United States, Italy and Spain came samples of acute and convalescent COVID-19.

Participants came from roughly 23 US areas, aged roughly 18 to 95 years. For recovered donors of Cohort 3, there were two negative PCRs, clearance, or symptom resolution. In the original workflow: Amplification of reference gene primers provided the estimated nucleated cell counts. Sequencing used immunoSEQ multiplex PCR; TCRdb keeps in-frame clones, though not all of them. The V and J calls and clone size come from that table; D and trimming were worked out from the DNA. The table has 200,000 to 250,000 clones, about 85% seen once. The clonotype comes from a man aged 30-40 years who had recovered from COVID-19. Sequencing was done on a sample of PBMCs or T cells enriched from blood (not recorded which).

The CDR3 region is CASSPYEDYEQYF. The CDR3 nucleotides are TGTGCCAGCTCACCCTATGAGGACTACGAGCAGTACTTC. The chain carries TRBV18 and TRBJ2-7; D gene uncertain. V was cut by 3 bases and J by 3 bases, with 9 bases left in between. This CDR3 comprises 13 residues. Germline values: CDR1 KGHSH, CDR2 LQKENI.